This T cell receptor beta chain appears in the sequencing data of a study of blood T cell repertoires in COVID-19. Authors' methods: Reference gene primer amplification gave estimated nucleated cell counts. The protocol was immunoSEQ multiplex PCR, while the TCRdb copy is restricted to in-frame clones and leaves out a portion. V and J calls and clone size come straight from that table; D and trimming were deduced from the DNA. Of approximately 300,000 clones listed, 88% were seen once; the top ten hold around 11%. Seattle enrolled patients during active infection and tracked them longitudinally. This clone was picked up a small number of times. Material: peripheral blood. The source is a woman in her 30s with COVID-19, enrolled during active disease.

The CDR3 loop reads CASSSPSYGYTF. The CDR3 DNA reads as TGTGCCAGCTCATCCCCCAGCTATGGCTACACCTTC. The chain carries TRBV18 and TRBJ1-2; no clear D gene. V lost 5 bases and J lost 4, with 8 bases in between. The length of the CDR3 is 12 residues. Germline values: CDR1 KGHSH, CDR2 LQKENI.